This TCR beta chain was identified in a study of cytomegalovirus exposure and HLA in healthy donors. The PCR used 60 Vbeta and 13 Jbeta primers. The repertoire was sequenced with immunoSEQ multiplex PCR; TCRdb's copy has only in-frame clones and lacks some. The repertoire has around 180,000 clones, approximately 88% of them found once; the top ten carry around 1.3%. These donors counted as nominally healthy when sampled, but unrecorded immune exposures were likely. Germline loops: CDR1 LGHNA, CDR2 YSLEER. Trimming took 3 bases from V and 4 from J; bases not matched to a gene: 2. The CDR3 runs 13 residues. Concerning this clone: The antigen remains unidentified.

Findings and limits, study-wide: The sole available immune exposure information was CMV serostatus.

This rearrangement joins TRBV4-3 to TRBJ1-2; 7 nucleotides align to TRBD1. The TCR comes from a boy younger than 10 in good health and CMV-seronegative. The sample was PBMCs. CDR3 protein: CASSQDRIYGYTF. Here the CDR3 DNA reads TGCGCCAGCAGCCAGGACAGGATCTATGGCTACACCTTC.